This T cell receptor beta chain was observed in a study of graft-versus-host responses after intestinal transplantation. Study-wide findings and caveats: Early post-transplant falls in HvG clones accompanied the peak levels of circulating GvH clones.

To note about this clone: The target antigen is unknown.

Data came from immunoSEQ multiplex PCR; TCRdb stores just in-frame clones and leaves some out. The sample consists of 90,000 to 120,000 clones, about nine tenths of them appearing once. V lost 4 bases, J lost 0 bases, and 13 bases lay in between. CDR3 length: 16 amino acids. Germline values: CDR1 MGHRA, CDR2 YSYEKL. The chain couples TRBV4-1 to TRBJ1-3, with D unclear. Sequencing was performed on unstimulated CD4+ T cells sorted from spleen or lymph node cells, taken before transplant. The sequence was collected from a human donor who was the organ donor for an intestinal transplant. As DNA, the CDR3 is TGCGCCAGCAGCCTCTTCGCCCGGAGCTCTGGAAACACCATATATTTT. Its translation is CASSLFARSSGNTIYF.